This record looks at one T cell receptor beta chain sequence and its context. Its target is unknown. The data belong to a study of glioma-infiltrating T cells. Study-level results: Only very few CDR3 sequences appeared in both tissue and blood. Non-neoplastic patients had below-expected tissue-blood divergence, while all gliomas exceeded expectation.

TCR alpha and beta CDR3 regions were amplified from RNA using iRepertoire nested multiplex PCR. For one-step reverse transcription and amplification, 100-400 ng of tissue mRNA or PBMC total RNA was used. TCRdb analysed the multiplex PCR reads with MiXCR anew, one entry per CDR3 protein. Of 100,000 to 150,000 distinct CDR3 sequences listed, around 25% are singletons. The V and J ends lost 5 bases and 5 bases respectively, with 12 bases between them. From germline, CDR1 is SEHNR and CDR2 FQNEAQ (reference sequence). This CDR3 region has 13 residues. The specimen was glioma tissue, nonneoplastic brain tissue, or PBMCs (not recorded which). The TCR sequence derives from a human donor with low-grade glioma or glioblastoma, undergoing nonglioma brain surgery, or in good health (not recorded which). The V and J genes are TRBV7-9 and TRBJ2-5; D is perhaps TRBD1 or TRBD2 (5 bases each). CDR3 DNA: TGTGCCAGCAGCCCCCGGGACCCCGAGACCCAGTACTTC. It yields the protein CASSPRDPETQYF.